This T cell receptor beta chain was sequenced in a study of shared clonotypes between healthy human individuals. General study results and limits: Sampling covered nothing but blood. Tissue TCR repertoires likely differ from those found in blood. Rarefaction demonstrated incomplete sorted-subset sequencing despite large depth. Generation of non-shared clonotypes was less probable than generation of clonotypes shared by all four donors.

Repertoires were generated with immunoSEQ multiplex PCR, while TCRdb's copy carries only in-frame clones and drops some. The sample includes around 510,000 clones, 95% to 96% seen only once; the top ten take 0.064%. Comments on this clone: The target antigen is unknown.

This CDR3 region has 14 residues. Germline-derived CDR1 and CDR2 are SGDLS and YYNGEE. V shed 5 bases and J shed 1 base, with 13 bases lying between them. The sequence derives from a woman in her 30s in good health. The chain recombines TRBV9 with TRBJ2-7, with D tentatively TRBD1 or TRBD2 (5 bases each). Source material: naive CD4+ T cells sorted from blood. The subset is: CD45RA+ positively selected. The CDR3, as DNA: TGTGCCAGCAGTCCCCGGGGCGATTCCTACGAGCAGTACTTC. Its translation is CASSPRGDSYEQYF.